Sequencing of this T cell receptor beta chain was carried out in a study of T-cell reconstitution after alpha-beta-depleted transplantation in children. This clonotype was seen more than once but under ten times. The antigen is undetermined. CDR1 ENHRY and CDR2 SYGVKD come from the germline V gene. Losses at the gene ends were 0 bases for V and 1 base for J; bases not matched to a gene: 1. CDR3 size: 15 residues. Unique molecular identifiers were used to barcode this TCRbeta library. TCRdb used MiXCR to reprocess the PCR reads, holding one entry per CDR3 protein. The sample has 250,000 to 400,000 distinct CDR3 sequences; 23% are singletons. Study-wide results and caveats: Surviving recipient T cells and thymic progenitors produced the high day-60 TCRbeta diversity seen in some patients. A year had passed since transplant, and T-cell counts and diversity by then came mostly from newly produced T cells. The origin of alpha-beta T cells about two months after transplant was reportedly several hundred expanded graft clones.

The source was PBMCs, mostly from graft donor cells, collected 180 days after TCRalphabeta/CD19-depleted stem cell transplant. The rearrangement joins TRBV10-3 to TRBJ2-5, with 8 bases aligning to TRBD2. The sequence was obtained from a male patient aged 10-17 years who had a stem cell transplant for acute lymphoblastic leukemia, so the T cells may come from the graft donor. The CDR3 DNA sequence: TGTGCCATCAGTGAGTCCGGACTAGCCCAAGAGACCCAGTACTTC. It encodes CAISESGLAQETQYF.